These 17 T cell receptor beta chains share one sample of origin, sequenced in a study of low-dose radiotherapy and immunotherapy resistance in tumors. TRAV- and TRBV-specific primers, spanning alpha and beta chains, primed first-strand cDNA. A roughly 22-cycle PCR with a constant-region primer and V-primer adapter amplified TCRs. TCRdb redid the calling of the reads with MiXCR, one entry per CDR3 protein. The sample includes tens of thousands of distinct CDR3 sequences, about 25% seen only once; the top ten take 10%. Indicated time point: after trial treatment. Described treatment: LDRT plus nivolumab, ipilimumab, low-dose cyclophosphamide and aspirin (RACIN trial). The starting material was PBMCs, obtained after low-dose radiotherapy plus immunotherapy. These receptors were collected from a male donor with prostate cancer.

This clonotype was picked up a small number of times. One junction end does not reproduce the germline sequence, and a read error may be involved. V usage is TRBV4-1 and J usage is TRBJ1-2; D not certain. CDR1 is MGHRA and CDR2 is YSYEKL in the germline V gene. The CDR3 is 12 amino acids. The CDR3 is CASSQEGYGYTF. CDR3 DNA: TGTGCCAGCAGCCAAGAGGGCTATGGCTACACCTTC.

With regard to this clonotype: This probably arose from a read error, given a far larger clone one base away. V usage is TRBV25-1 and J usage is TRBJ2-1, with D possibly being TRBD2 (5 bases). CDR1 and CDR2 from the germline V gene are MGHDK and SYGVNS. V was shortened by 8 bases and J by 10 bases, with 18 bases between the two germline ends. CDR3 length: 13 amino acids. This CDR3 reads CASGETPSYEQFF. DNA for the CDR3: TGTGCCAGCGGGGAGACACCTTCCTACGAGCAGTTCTTC.

This clonotype was counted at least ten times. The V call is TRBV11-2, the J call TRBJ1-2, with 7 bases identical to TRBD1. Trimming at V came to 5 bases and at J to 5 bases, leaving 5 bases not matched to a gene. This CDR3 is 13 amino acids long. Germline V gene lookup returns CDR1 SGHAT and CDR2 FQNNGV. DNA for the CDR3: TGTGCCAGCAGCCCCCAGGGGGAATATGGCTACACCTTC. It yields the protein CASSPQGEYGYTF.

This clonotype was recorded many times. V is TRBV20-1 and J is TRBJ1-2, with D hard to call. Germline V gene lookup returns CDR1 DFQATT and CDR2 SNEGSKA (reference sequence). This CDR3 region has 14 residues. The germline V and J ends were trimmed by 3 bases and 4 bases, with 15 bases remaining between them. This chain's CDR3 is CSASRRQQGYGYTF. CDR3 DNA sequence: TGCAGTGCTAGTCGGCGGCAGCAAGGCTATGGCTACACCTTC.

This clonotype came up many times. The CDR3 DNA follows: TGTGCCAGCAGTCTCGGGGCTTGGGAGACCCAGTACTTC. Residues: CASSLGAWETQYF. The chain combines TRBV28 with TRBJ2-5; D is perhaps TRBD1 or TRBD2 (5 bases each). Trimming took 5 bases from V and 5 from J, leaving 12 bases between them. The CDR3 has 13 residues. Germline V gene lookup returns CDR1 MDHEN and CDR2 SYDVKM.

This clonotype came up many times. The chain has TRBV20-1 and TRBJ1-6; D remains ambiguous. Trimming removed 6 bases at V and 8 bases at J, with 20 bases between. Germline CDR1 and CDR2: DFQATT and SNEGSKA (reference sequence). The CDR3 contains 15 residues. The CDR3 DNA is TGCAGTGCCCCCCGTTTTGAGGCTCGGGATTCACCCCTCCACTTT. Its translation: CSAPRFEARDSPLHF.

This clonotype has ten or more counts. The gene calls are TRBV5-1 and TRBJ2-3; tentatively, D is TRBD1 (6 bases). Germline loops: CDR1 SGHRS, CDR2 YFSETQ. The length of the CDR3 is 16 residues. V was pared by 2 bases and J by 4 bases, with 17 bases between. The CDR3 region is CASSFDGTPLADTQYF. DNA of the CDR3: TGCGCCAGCAGCTTTGACGGGACACCTCTGGCAGATACGCAGTATTTT.

This chain links TRBV27 with TRBJ1-2; 8 bases align to TRBD1. CDR1 is MNHEY, CDR2 SMNVEV, per germline (reference sequence). The CDR3 has 14 amino acids. Trimming cost V 3 bases and J 7 bases; bases outside gene matches: 7. The CDR3 DNA reads as TGTGCCAGCAGTTTCCGACAGGGGACGCGTGGCTACACCTTC. Encoded protein: CASSFRQGTRGYTF.

This clonotype was detected only a few times. This chain joins TRBV2 and TRBJ1-2, with 8 positions matching TRBD1. J gave up 6 bases and V 7 bases, and 7 bases lay outside the gene matches. The germline CDR1 and CDR2 sequences are SNHLY and FYNNEI. The CDR3 runs to 13 residues. The DNA for the CDR3 is TGTGCCAGCACCCCAGGGGGCCTGGATGGCTACACCTTC. It specifies CASTPGGLDGYTF.

In this sample, this clonotype turned up many times. J is TRBJ2-1 and V is TRBV7-2; 7 positions match TRBD2. Germline V lookup: CDR1 SGHTA, CDR2 FQGNSA. The CDR3 is 13 residues long. The V and J ends lost 1 base and 16 bases, in that order; junction bases with no gene match: 10. The CDR3 here is CASSLVATSPYFF. CDR3 coding DNA: TGTGCCAGCAGCTTAGTTGCGACTAGCCCGTATTTCTTC.

At least ten counts were recorded for this clonotype. CDR3 DNA sequence: TGTGCCAGCAGCACCCCGGGACTAGCGGCCTACAATGAGCAGTTCTTC. The encoded protein is CASSTPGLAAYNEQFF. V is TRBV5-6 and J is TRBJ2-1; 11 bases are a match to TRBD2. CDR1 is SGHDT and CDR2 is YYEEEE in the germline V gene. The CDR3 is 16 residues long. Trimming at V came to 4 bases and at J to 2 bases, leaving 5 bases not matched to a gene. Complete variable domain (other parts from reference TRBV5-6 and TRBJ2-1): DAGVTQSPTHLIKTRGQQVTLRCSPKSGHDTVSWYQQALGQGPQFIFQYYEEEERQRGNFPDRFSGHQFPNYSSELNVNALLLGDSALYLCASSTPGLAAYNEQFFGPGTRLTVL.

In its sample, this clonotype was seen many times. The V and J genes are TRBV12-3 or TRBV12-4 and TRBJ1-1; 9 bases align to TRBD1. V shed 3 bases and J 7 bases; nucleotides not matched to a gene: 3. This CDR3 has 13 residues. The CDR3 sequence: CASSFGTGNEAFF. Written as DNA, the CDR3 is TGTGCCAGCAGTTTTGGGACAGGGAATGAAGCTTTCTTT.

Remarks on this clonotype: This likely traces to a read error, being one base from a far larger clone. This chain links TRBV3-1 with TRBJ2-7, with D tentatively TRBD2 (6 bases). The CDR3 has 14 residues. Germline CDR1 LGHDT, CDR2 YNNKEL (reference sequence). Trimming removed 1 base at V and 7 bases at J, with 14 bases between. CDR3 region: CASSQAGVGNEQYF. In DNA form, the CDR3 reads TGTGCCAGCAGCCAAGCGGGAGTGGGCAATGAGCAGTACTTC.

This clonotype was recorded many times. V gene TRBV29-1 combines with J gene TRBJ2-7, with D possibly being TRBD1 (6 bases). V was cut by 4 bases and J by 1 base, with 8 bases left in between. This CDR3 is built from 12 residues. Germline CDR1 SQVTM, CDR2 ANQGSEA. The chain's CDR3 is CSVGQASYEQYF. The CDR3 DNA follows: TGCAGCGTTGGACAGGCTTCCTACGAGCAGTACTTC.

This clonotype came up many times. The genes are TRBV11-2 and TRBJ2-3; D may be TRBD2 (7 bases). The CDR3 totals 14 residues. In germline, CDR1 is SGHAT, CDR2 FQNNGV. Between the trimmed V and J ends, which lost 1 base and 7 bases, there was a span of 12 bases. In DNA, the CDR3 is TGTGCCAGCAGCTTAGGGGGGGGGCGGTATACGCAGTATTTT. This sequence encodes CASSLGGGRYTQYF. The entire variable domain, with the rest obtained from reference TRBV11-2 and TRBJ2-3, is as follows: EAGVAQSPRYKIIEKRQSVAFWCNPISGHATLYWYQQILGQGPKLLIQFQNNGVVDDSQLPKDRFSAERLKGVDSTLKIQPAKLEDSAVYLCASSLGGGRYTQYFGPGTRLTVL.

The chain combines TRBV27 with TRBJ2-7; D is perhaps TRBD1 or TRBD2 (7 bases each). CDR1 and CDR2 (germline): MNHEY, SMNVEV (reference sequence). V dropped 3 bases and J dropped 6 bases, with 15 bases sitting between them. This CDR3 is built from 14 residues. CDR3 nucleotide sequence: TGTGCCAGCAGTTTGGCAGGGGGGGGGGGCGAGCAGTACTTC. Amino acid sequence: CASSLAGGGGEQYF.

Notes on this clonotype: This likely came from a read error, as a far larger clone is one base away. The V and J genes are TRBV21-1 and TRBJ2-5; the tabulated D call, TRBD1, remains unverified against the DNA. Matching the DNA end better, TRBJ2-1 makes the J call doubtful. TRBV21-1 is a pseudogene segment. The CDR3 consists of 16 residues. The CDR3 DNA sequence: TGTGCCAGCAGCAAACTCGACGGAATGGCGCCTACCGAGCAGTTCTTC. Amino acid sequence: CASSKLDGMAPTEQFF.